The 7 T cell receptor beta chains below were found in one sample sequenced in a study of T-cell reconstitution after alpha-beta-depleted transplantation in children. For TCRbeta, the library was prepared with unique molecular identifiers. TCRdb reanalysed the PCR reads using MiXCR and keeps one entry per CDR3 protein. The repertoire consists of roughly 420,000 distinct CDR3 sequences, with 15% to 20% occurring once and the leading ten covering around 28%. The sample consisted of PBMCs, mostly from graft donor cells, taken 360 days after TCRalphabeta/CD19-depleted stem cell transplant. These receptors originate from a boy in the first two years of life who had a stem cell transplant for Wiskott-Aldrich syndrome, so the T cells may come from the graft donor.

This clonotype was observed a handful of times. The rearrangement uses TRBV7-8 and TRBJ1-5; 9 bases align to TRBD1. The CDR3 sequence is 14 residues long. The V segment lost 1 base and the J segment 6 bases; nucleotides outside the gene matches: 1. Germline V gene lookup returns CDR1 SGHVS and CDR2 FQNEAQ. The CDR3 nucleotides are TGTGCCAGCAGCTTAGGGGACAGGGCTCAGCCCCAGCATTTT. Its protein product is CASSLGDRAQPQHF.

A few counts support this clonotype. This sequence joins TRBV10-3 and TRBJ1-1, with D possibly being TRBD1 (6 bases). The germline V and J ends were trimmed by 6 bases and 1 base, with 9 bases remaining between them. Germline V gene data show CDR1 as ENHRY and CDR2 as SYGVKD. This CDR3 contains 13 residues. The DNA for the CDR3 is TGTGCCATCAGACGGACAGAGAACACTGAAGCTTTCTTT. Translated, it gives CAIRRTENTEAFF.

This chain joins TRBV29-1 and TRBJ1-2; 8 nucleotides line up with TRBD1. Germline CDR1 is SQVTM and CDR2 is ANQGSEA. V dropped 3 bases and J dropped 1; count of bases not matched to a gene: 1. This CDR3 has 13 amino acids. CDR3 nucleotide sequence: TGCAGCGTTGACAGGGGGCTTAACTATGGCTACACCTTC. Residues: CSVDRGLNYGYTF.

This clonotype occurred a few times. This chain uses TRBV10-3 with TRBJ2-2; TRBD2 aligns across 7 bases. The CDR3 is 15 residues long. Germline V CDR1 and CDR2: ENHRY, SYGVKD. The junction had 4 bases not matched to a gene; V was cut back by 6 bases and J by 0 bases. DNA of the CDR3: TGTGCCATCAGAGCGAGCGGGACGAACACCGGGGAGCTGTTTTTT. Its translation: CAIRASGTNTGELFF.

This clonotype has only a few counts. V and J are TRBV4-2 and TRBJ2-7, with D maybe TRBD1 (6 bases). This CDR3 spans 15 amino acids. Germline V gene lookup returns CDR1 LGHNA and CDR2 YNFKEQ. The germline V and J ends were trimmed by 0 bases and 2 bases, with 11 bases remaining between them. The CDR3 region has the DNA TGTGCCAGCAGCCAAGATGATACAGGGACCTACGAGCAGTACTTC. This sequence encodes CASSQDDTGTYEQYF.

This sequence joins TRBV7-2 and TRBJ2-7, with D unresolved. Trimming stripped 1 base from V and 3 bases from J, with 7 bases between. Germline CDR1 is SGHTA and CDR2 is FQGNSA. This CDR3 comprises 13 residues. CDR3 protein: CASSLVVNYEQYF. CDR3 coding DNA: TGTGCCAGCAGCTTAGTAGTCAACTACGAGCAGTACTTC.

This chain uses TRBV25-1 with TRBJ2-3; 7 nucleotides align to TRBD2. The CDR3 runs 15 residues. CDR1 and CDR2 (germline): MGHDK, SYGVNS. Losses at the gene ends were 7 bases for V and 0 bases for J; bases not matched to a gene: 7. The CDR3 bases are TGTGCCAGCACGTATAGCGGGTATAGCACAGATACGCAGTATTTT. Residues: CASTYSGYSTDTQYF. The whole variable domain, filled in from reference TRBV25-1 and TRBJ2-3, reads EADIYQTPRYLVIGTGKKITLECSQTMGHDKMYWYQQDPGMELHLIHYSYGVNSTEKGDLSSESTVSRIRTEHFPLTLESARPSHTSQYLCASTYSGYSTDTQYFGPGTRLTVL.